This T cell receptor beta chain was obtained from a study of vaccination and CD4 T cells after COVID-19. Cultured CD4+ T-cell DNA underwent Oncomine TCR Beta short-read sequencing. In TCRdb, the PCR reads were re-called with MiXCR into one record per CDR3 protein. Of 12,000 or so distinct CDR3 sequences listed, 50% were seen once; the top ten hold about 21%. Noted treatment: roughly 10-day PBMC culture with coronavirus spike peptide pools or control peptides (ViraFEST assay). Peptide pools at approximately 10 ug/ml, together with 7.5 to 10 IU/ml IL-2, were added to cultures of some 2 million PBMCs per well. Investigators isolated CD4+ T cells by negative selection after around 10 days of culture. As concerns this clonotype: Its antigen is not identified.

Germline V gene lookup returns CDR1 MNHEY and CDR2 SMNVEV (reference sequence). The CDR3 is 13 amino acids. Trimming left V 5 bases short and J 0 bases short, with 5 bases between. The specimen sequenced was CD4+ T cells from blood, cultured in vitro. The gene calls are TRBV27 and TRBJ2-4, with unresolved D. The clonotype comes from a human donor who had recovered from COVID-19. The CDR3 region is CASSPLAKNIQYF. Written as DNA, the CDR3 is TGTGCCAGCAGTCCCCTAGCCAAAAACATTCAGTACTTC.